The 26 T cell receptor beta chains listed next were all sequenced from one sample in a study of cytomegalovirus exposure and HLA in healthy donors. The PCR made use of 60 Vbeta and 13 Jbeta primers. Repertoires were generated with immunoSEQ multiplex PCR, while TCRdb's copy carries only in-frame clones and drops some. The profile shows about 140,000 clones, 73% of them singletons. Sequenced material: PBMCs. The receptor source for this set is a woman aged 40 to 50 in good health and CMV-seronegative.

In regard to this clone: In the same sample, other DNA sequences code for this CDR3. The V call is TRBV7-6, the J call TRBJ2-3; tentative D call: TRBD2 (6 bases). Trimming stripped 6 bases from V and 6 bases from J, with 13 bases between. Germline assignment: CDR1 SGHVS and CDR2 FNYEAQ. The CDR3 has 13 amino acids. CDR3 nucleotide sequence: TGTGCCAGCAGTCTCGGGGGAGCTGATACGCAGTATTTT. Translation gives CASSLGGADTQYF.

The J gene is TRBJ1-2, the V gene TRBV29-1, with 8 bases fitting TRBD1. This CDR3 comprises 14 residues. V shed 0 bases, J shed 8 bases, and the junction held 8 bases outside the gene matches. Germline CDR1 SQVTM, CDR2 ANQGSEA. CDR3 sequence: CSVEDALDRGGYTF. The CDR3 DNA is TGCAGCGTTGAAGATGCCCTCGACAGGGGCGGCTACACCTTC.

This clone was counted between two and nine times. The J gene is TRBJ1-1, the V gene TRBV12-5, with D possibly TRBD1 on 6 matching bases. Germline V gene lookup returns CDR1 LGHNT and CDR2 FRNRAP. The V end was cut by 3 bases, the J end by 8 bases, with 7 bases between. The CDR3 totals 11 residues. The CDR3 loop reads CASGFGTEAFF. The CDR3 region has the DNA TGTGCTAGTGGTTTCGGGACAGAAGCTTTCTTT.

V and J are TRBV4-3 and TRBJ2-5, with 7 bases identical to TRBD1. Germline V gene sequence: CDR1 LGHNA, CDR2 YSLEER. Trimming cost V 1 base and J 2 bases; bases outside gene matches: 4. The CDR3 extends over 15 amino acids. The CDR3 sequence: CASSQARDSQETQYF. Here the CDR3 DNA reads TGCGCCAGCAGCCAAGCCCGGGACAGTCAAGAGACCCAGTACTTC.

For the CDR3, the DNA is TGTGCCAGCAGCCCTGACAGTACCTACGAGCAGTACTTC. This codes for CASSPDSTYEQYF. The genes are TRBV14 and TRBJ2-7, with D perhaps matching TRBD1 (5 bases). V lost 4 bases to trimming and J lost 2 bases, with 9 bases between them. Germline V gene data show CDR1 as SGHDN and CDR2 as FVKESK. The CDR3 totals 13 residues.

V and J are TRBV27 and TRBJ1-1; 9 bases map to TRBD1. Germline CDR1 and CDR2: MNHEY and SMNVEV (reference sequence). Unmatched junction bases numbered 15, after V lost 5 bases and J lost 5 bases. The CDR3 consists of 17 residues. This CDR3 reads CASSTSVGQGSRTEAFF. CDR3 DNA: TGTGCCAGCAGTACCAGTGTAGGACAGGGGTCGCGAACTGAAGCTTTCTTT.

The chain is built from TRBV4-1 and TRBJ1-3; D not certain. The CDR3 contains 17 residues. In germline, CDR1 is MGHRA, CDR2 YSYEKL. The V end lost 0 bases, the J end lost 0 bases, and 12 bases lay between the germline ends. CDR3 sequence: CASSQDSFGGSGNTIYF. The CDR3 DNA is TGCGCCAGCAGCCAAGATAGTTTTGGAGGCTCTGGAAACACCATATATTTT.

This clone was seen more than once but under ten times. V gene TRBV2 combines with J gene TRBJ1-5; TRBD1 agrees at 7 bases. Looked up from germline, CDR1 is SNHLY and CDR2 is FYNNEI. J gave up 3 bases and V 6 bases, and 11 bases lay outside the gene matches. This CDR3 is built from 16 residues. CDR3 coding DNA: TGTGCCAGCAGGCGGGGACAGAGACAAGCCAATCAGCCCCAGCATTTT. Translation: CASRRGQRQANQPQHF.

This rearrangement joins TRBV18 to TRBJ1-6; D unclear. CDR1 and CDR2 from the germline V gene are KGHSH and LQKENI. The CDR3 contains 14 residues. Trimming stripped 7 bases from V and 6 bases from J, with 13 bases between. The CDR3 sequence is CASFRTGGNSPLHF. CDR3 sequence (DNA): TGTGCCAGCTTCCGTACCGGAGGTAATTCACCCCTCCACTTT.

The genes are TRBV7-6 and TRBJ1-1; 10 positions match TRBD1. Germline CDR1 reads SGHVS; CDR2 reads FNYEAQ. V lost 3 bases, J lost 5 bases, and 3 bases stayed unmatched. The CDR3 is 14 residues long. The DNA for the CDR3 is TGTGCCAGCAGCTTCGGGACAGGGGAAACTGAAGCTTTCTTT. Amino acid sequence: CASSFGTGETEAFF. Using reference TRBV7-6 and TRBJ1-1 for the parts outside the CDR3, the full variable domain is GAGVSQSPRYKVTKRGQDVALRCDPISGHVSLYWYRQALGQGPEFLTYFNYEAQQDKSGLPNDRFSAERPEGSISTLTIQRTEQRDSAMYRCASSFGTGETEAFFGQGTRLTVV.

This chain joins TRBV6-1 and TRBJ1-5, with a weak D call TRBD1 (5 bases). The V gene lost 2 bases and the J gene lost 1 base, with 21 bases spanning the gap. The CDR3 length is 19 residues. CDR1 is MNHNS, CDR2 SASEGT, per germline. This CDR3 is CASSEYGGRFGRSNQPQHF. Here the CDR3 DNA reads TGTGCCAGCAGTGAATACGGGGGTCGGTTCGGGAGAAGCAATCAGCCCCAGCATTTT.

This rearrangement joins TRBV4-2 to TRBJ2-5; weak D call: TRBD2 (6 bases). The CDR3 totals 16 residues. In germline, CDR1 is LGHNA, CDR2 YNFKEQ. V was clipped by 3 bases and J by 2 bases, with 16 bases between them. CDR3 nucleotides: TGTGCCAGCAGCCACTTGTGGGGGGAACCACAAGAGACCCAGTACTTC. Translating it yields CASSHLWGEPQETQYF.

This clone was observed once. The V gene is TRBV19, the J gene TRBJ2-2, with TRBD2 matching over 7 bases. Trimming took 6 bases from V and 1 from J; bases not matched to a gene: 5. Germline CDR1 LNHDA, CDR2 SQIVND (reference sequence). The length of the CDR3 is 15 residues. Here the CDR3 reads CASRSGTLNTGELFF. CDR3 bases: TGTGCCAGTAGGAGCGGGACTTTGAACACCGGGGAGCTGTTTTTT.

The chain employs TRBV5-1 and TRBJ2-6, with 7 bases identical to TRBD1. The J segment lost 4 bases and the V segment lost 5 bases, leaving 9 bases of the junction unmatched. The V gene's germline CDR1 is SGHRS and CDR2 YFSETQ. The length of the CDR3 is 16 residues. The CDR3 DNA sequence: TGCGCCAGCAGTCAAGGGGGCGCGGAGGGGGCCAACGTCCTGACTTTC. Amino acids: CASSQGGAEGANVLTF.

CDR3 bases: TGCGCCAGCAGCTTGGGGGCGGGTTTGTCAGATACGCAGTATTTT. Translated: CASSLGAGLSDTQYF. The chain has TRBV5-1 and TRBJ2-3; weak D call: TRBD2 (5 bases). The germline CDR1 and CDR2 sequences are SGHRS and YFSETQ. Trimming took 0 bases from V and 4 from J, leaving 12 bases between them. The CDR3 is made up of 15 amino acids.

The chain links TRBV27 to TRBJ2-5; no clear D gene. The CDR3 length is 13 residues. V was cut by 8 bases and J by 3 bases, with 13 bases left in between. Germline values: CDR1 MNHEY, CDR2 SMNVEV (reference sequence). CDR3 in DNA: TGTGCCAGCTCGCCCCACGGTAAAGAGACCCAGTACTTC. Residues: CASSPHGKETQYF.

The CDR3 DNA sequence: TGTGCCAGCAGCACGCGGACAGTTCTGAATGAAAAACTGTTTTTT. Translation gives CASSTRTVLNEKLFF. The chain carries TRBV11-1 and TRBJ1-4, with a weak D call TRBD1 (6 bases). Germline V gives CDR1 SGHAT, CDR2 FQDESV (reference sequence). The CDR3 is 15 residues long. Deletions cut 5 bases from V and 5 bases from J, with 15 bases between. The full variable domain, completed using reference TRBV11-1 and TRBJ1-4, is EAEVAQSPRYKITEKSQAVAFWCDPISGHATLYWYRQILGQGPELLVQFQDESVVDDSQLPKDRFSAERLKGVDSTLKIQPAELGDSAMYLCASSTRTVLNEKLFFGSGTQLSVL.

The V and J genes are TRBV7-2 and TRBJ2-3; 7 positions match TRBD2. This CDR3 is 18 amino acids long. V trimming: 1 base; J trimming: 0 bases; junction bases outside the gene matches: 10. Germline V gene lookup returns CDR1 SGHTA and CDR2 FQGNSA. DNA of the CDR3: TGTGCCAGCAGCTTAGGGCTAGGCGGGGGTTCTAGCACAGATACGCAGTATTTT. It translates to CASSLGLGGGSSTDTQYF.

The chain combines TRBV7-3 with TRBJ2-7, with TRBD2 matching 10 bases. The V and J ends lost 3 bases and 4 bases, in that order; junction bases with no gene match: 6. There are 15 residues in the CDR3. Germline values: CDR1 SGHTA, CDR2 FQGTGA. The CDR3 here is CASSLSGGALYEQYV. The CDR3 DNA is TGTGCCAGCAGCTTGAGCGGGGGGGCCTTGTACGAGCAGTACGTC.

The rearrangement joins TRBV5-6 to TRBJ1-3; no reliable D call. The CDR3 is made up of 16 amino acids. Germline V gene sequence: CDR1 SGHDT, CDR2 YYEEEE. The V end was cut by 2 bases, the J end by 1 base, with 13 bases between. CDR3 residues: CASSFPAGPSGNTIYF. As DNA, the CDR3 is TGTGCCAGCAGCTTCCCGGCAGGTCCATCTGGAAACACCATATATTTT. The full variable domain, in which reference TRBV5-6 and TRBJ1-3 provide the parts outside the CDR3, is DAGVTQSPTHLIKTRGQQVTLRCSPKSGHDTVSWYQQALGQGPQFIFQYYEEEERQRGNFPDRFSGHQFPNYSSELNVNALLLGDSALYLCASSFPAGPSGNTIYFGEGSWLTVV.

The chain links TRBV10-3 to TRBJ1-4; possibly TRBD1 for D (6 bases). Germline V gene sequence: CDR1 ENHRY, CDR2 SYGVKD. The CDR3 sequence is 17 residues long. The V end lost 2 bases, the J end lost 2 bases, and 15 bases lay between the germline ends. DNA of the CDR3: TGTGCCATCAGTGAGAGGAAGGGGGTGGCGACTAATGAAAAACTGTTTTTT. Its translation: CAISERKGVATNEKLFF.

This chain uses TRBV9 with TRBJ2-7; no clear D. The ends were cut back, 0 bases at V and 3 bases at J, with 13 bases in the middle. The CDR3 is made up of 15 amino acids. The germline CDR1 and CDR2 sequences are SGDLS and YYNGEE. This CDR3 reads CASSVEAHGGYEQYF. The CDR3 DNA follows: TGTGCCAGCAGCGTAGAGGCACACGGCGGCTACGAGCAGTACTTC.

The V and J genes are TRBV7-9 and TRBJ2-3, with TRBD2 matching 8 bases. The J segment lost 2 bases and the V segment lost 0 bases, leaving 4 bases of the junction unmatched. Germline CDR1 SEHNR, CDR2 FQNEAQ (reference sequence). The CDR3 is 16 residues long. The CDR3 spells CASSLALLADTDTQYF. In DNA, the CDR3 is TGTGCCAGCAGCTTAGCCCTACTAGCGGACACAGATACGCAGTATTTT. The complete variable domain, with remaining parts taken from reference TRBV7-9 and TRBJ2-3, reads DTGVSQNPRHKITKRGQNVTFRCDPISEHNRLYWYRQTLGQGPEFLTYFQNEAQLEKSRLLSDRFSAERPKGSFSTLEIQRTEQGDSAMYLCASSLALLADTDTQYFGPGTRLTVL.

The rearrangement uses TRBV19 and TRBJ1-5; D unclear. V lost 7 bases, J lost 5 bases, and 15 bases lay in between. Germline V lookup: CDR1 LNHDA, CDR2 SQIVND (reference sequence). This CDR3 region has 14 residues. CDR3: CASKARAGDQPQHF. The CDR3 nucleotides read TGTGCCAGTAAGGCGAGGGCGGGAGATCAGCCCCAGCATTTT.

The chain's CDR3 is CASSPELAGDLLSKYF. In nucleotides, the CDR3 is TGTGCCAGCAGCCCGGAGTTAGCGGGGGACTTGCTGTCGAAGTATTTT. J is TRBJ2-3 and V is TRBV28; 9 bases line up with TRBD2. CDR3 length: 16 residues. CDR1 and CDR2 (germline): MDHEN, SYDVKM. Losses at the gene ends were 6 bases for V and 13 bases for J; bases not matched to a gene: 20. Combining the CDR3 with reference TRBV28 and TRBJ2-3 gives the whole variable domain DVKVTQSSRYLVKRTGEKVFLECVQDMDHENMFWYRQDPGLGLRLIYFSYDVKMKEKGDIPEGYSVSREKKERFSLILESASTNQTSMYLCASSPELAGDLLSKYFGPGTRLTVL.

This chain links TRBV4-2 with TRBJ1-1; D possibly corresponds to TRBD1 (5 bases). CDR3 size: 14 residues. V was clipped by 0 bases and J by 6 bases, with 11 bases between them. From germline, CDR1 is LGHNA and CDR2 YNFKEQ. This chain's CDR3 is CASSQDAGFAEAFF. The CDR3 DNA reads TGTGCCAGCAGCCAAGATGCAGGGTTTGCTGAAGCTTTCTTT.